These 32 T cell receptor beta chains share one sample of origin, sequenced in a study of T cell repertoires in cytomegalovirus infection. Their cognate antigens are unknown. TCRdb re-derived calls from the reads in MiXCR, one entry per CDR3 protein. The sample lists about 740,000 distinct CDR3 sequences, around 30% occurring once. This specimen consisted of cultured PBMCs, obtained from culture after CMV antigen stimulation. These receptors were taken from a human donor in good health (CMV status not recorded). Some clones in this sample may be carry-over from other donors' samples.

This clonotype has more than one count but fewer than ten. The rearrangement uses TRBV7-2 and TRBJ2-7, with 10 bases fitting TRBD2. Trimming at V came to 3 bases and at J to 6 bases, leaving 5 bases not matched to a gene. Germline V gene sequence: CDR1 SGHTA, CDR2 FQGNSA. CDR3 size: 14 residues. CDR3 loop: CASSLSGGAVEQYF. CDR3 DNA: TGTGCCAGCAGCTTGAGCGGGGGGGCGGTCGAGCAGTACTTC.

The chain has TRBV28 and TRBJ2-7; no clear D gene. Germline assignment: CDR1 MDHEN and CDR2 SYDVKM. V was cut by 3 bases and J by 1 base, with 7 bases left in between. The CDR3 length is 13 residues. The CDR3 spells CASSFPVSYEQYF. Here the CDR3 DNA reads TGTGCCAGCAGTTTTCCTGTATCCTACGAGCAGTACTTC.

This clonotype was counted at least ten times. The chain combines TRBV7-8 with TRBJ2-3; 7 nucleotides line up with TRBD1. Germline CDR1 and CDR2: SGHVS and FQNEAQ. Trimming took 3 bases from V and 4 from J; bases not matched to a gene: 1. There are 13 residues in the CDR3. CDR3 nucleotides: TGTGCCAGCAGCTTCCAGGGGGCAGATACGCAGTATTTT. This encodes CASSFQGADTQYF. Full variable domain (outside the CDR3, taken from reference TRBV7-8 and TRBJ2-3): GAGVSQSPRYKVAKRGQDVALRCDPISGHVSLFWYQQALGQGPEFLTYFQNEAQLDKSGLPSDRFFAERPEGSVSTLKIQRTQQEDSAVYLCASSFQGADTQYFGPGTRLTVL.

CDR3 sequence: CASRGANSYEQYF. As DNA, the CDR3 is TGTGCCAGCAGGGGGGCCAACTCCTACGAGCAGTACTTC. V and J are TRBV7-2 and TRBJ2-7; TRBD1 is a possible D gene (6 bases). Germline lookup yields CDR1 SGHTA and CDR2 FQGNSA. CDR3 length: 13 residues. Trimming shortened V by 6 bases and J by 0 bases, and 9 bases separated the two germline ends.

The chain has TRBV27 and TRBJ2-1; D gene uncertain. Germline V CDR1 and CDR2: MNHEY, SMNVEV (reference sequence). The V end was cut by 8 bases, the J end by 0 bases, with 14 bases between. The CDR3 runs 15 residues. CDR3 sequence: CASADPLSSYNEQFF. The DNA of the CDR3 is TGTGCCAGCGCCGACCCCCTCAGCTCCTACAATGAGCAGTTCTTC.

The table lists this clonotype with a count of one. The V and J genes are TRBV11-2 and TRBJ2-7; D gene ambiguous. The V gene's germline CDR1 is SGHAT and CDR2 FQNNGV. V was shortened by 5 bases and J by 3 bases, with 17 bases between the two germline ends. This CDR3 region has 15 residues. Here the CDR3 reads CASSAAPRVLYEQYF. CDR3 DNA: TGTGCCAGCAGCGCGGCCCCTAGGGTCCTCTACGAGCAGTACTTC.

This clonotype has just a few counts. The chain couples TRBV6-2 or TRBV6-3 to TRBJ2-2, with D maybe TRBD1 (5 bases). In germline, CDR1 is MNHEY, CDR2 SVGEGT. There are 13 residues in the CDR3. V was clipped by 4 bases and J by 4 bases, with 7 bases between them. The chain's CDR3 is CASSFRATGELFF. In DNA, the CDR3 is TGTGCCAGCAGTTTCAGGGCCACCGGGGAGCTGTTTTTT.

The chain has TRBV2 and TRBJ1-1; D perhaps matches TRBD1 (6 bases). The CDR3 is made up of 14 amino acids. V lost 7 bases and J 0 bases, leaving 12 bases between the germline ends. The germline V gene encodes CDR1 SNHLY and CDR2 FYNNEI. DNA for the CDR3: TGTGCCAGCACTATGGACAGAATGAACACTGAAGCTTTCTTT. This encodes CASTMDRMNTEAFF.

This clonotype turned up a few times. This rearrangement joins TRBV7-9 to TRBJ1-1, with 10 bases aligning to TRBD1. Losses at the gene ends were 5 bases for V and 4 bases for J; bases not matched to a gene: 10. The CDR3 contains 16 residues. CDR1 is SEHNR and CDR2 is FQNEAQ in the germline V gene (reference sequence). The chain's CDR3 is CASSPFKGTGATEAFF. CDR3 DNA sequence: TGTGCCAGCAGCCCATTCAAAGGGACAGGGGCCACTGAAGCTTTCTTT.

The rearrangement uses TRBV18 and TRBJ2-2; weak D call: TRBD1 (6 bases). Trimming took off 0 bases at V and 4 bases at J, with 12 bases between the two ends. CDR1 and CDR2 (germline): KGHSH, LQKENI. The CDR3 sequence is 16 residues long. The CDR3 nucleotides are TGTGCCAGCTCACCACCCTTCACAGGGTTCACCGGGGAGCTGTTTTTT. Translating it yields CASSPPFTGFTGELFF. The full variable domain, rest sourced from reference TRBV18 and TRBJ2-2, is NAGVMQNPRHLVRRRGQEARLRCSPMKGHSHVYWYRQLPEEGLKFMVYLQKENIIDESGMPKERFSAEFPKEGPSILRIQQVVRGDSAAYFCASSPPFTGFTGELFFGEGSRLTVL.

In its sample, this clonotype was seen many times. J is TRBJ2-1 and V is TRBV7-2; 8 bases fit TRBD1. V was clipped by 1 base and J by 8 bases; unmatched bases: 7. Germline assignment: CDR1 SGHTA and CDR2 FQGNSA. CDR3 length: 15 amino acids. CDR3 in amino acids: CASSLGTGGRDEQFF. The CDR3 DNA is TGTGCCAGCAGCTTAGGAACAGGGGGTAGGGATGAGCAGTTCTTC. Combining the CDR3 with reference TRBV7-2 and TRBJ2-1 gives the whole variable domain GAGVSQSPSNKVTEKGKDVELRCDPISGHTALYWYRQSLGQGLEFLIYFQGNSAPDKSGLPSDRFSAERTGGSVSTLTIQRTQQEDSAVYLCASSLGTGGRDEQFFGPGTRLTVL.

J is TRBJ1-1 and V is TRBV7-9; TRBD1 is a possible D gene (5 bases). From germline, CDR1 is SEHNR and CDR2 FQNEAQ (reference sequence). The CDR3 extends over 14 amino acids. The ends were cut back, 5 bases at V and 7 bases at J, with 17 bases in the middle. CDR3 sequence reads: CASSPLGAFIEAFF. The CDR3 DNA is TGTGCCAGCAGCCCTCTCGGGGCCTTCATTGAAGCTTTCTTT.

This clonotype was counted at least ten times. The CDR3 reads CASSPRTGSSYNEQFF. The CDR3 bases are TGTGCCAGCAGCCCTAGGACAGGGTCGTCCTACAATGAGCAGTTCTTC. The chain combines TRBV7-2 with TRBJ2-1, with TRBD1 identical over 8 bases. Trimming at V came to 5 bases and at J to 1 base, leaving 7 bases not matched to a gene. Germline V gene data show CDR1 as SGHTA and CDR2 as FQGNSA. The CDR3 sequence is 16 residues long.

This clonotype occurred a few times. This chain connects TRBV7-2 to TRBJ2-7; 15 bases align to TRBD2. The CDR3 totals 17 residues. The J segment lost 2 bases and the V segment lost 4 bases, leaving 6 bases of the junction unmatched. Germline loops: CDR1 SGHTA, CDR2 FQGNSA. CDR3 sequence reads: CASSSRTSGGAPYEQYF. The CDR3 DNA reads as TGTGCCAGCAGCTCCCGGACTAGCGGGGGGGCCCCCTACGAGCAGTACTTC.

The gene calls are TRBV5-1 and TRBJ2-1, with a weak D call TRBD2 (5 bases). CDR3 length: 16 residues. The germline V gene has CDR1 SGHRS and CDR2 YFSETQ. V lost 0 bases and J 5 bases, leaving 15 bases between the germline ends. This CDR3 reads CASSLVAGLGNNEQFF. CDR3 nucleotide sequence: TGCGCCAGCAGCTTGGTCGCGGGTTTGGGTAACAATGAGCAGTTCTTC.

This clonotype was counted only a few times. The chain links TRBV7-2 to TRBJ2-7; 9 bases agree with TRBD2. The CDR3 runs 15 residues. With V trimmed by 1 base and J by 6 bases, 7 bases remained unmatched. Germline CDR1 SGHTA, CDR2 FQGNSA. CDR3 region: CASSLVSGTSSEQYF. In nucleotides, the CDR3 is TGTGCCAGCAGCTTAGTCTCTGGGACTAGCTCCGAGCAGTACTTC. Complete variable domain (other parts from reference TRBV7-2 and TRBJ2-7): GAGVSQSPSNKVTEKGKDVELRCDPISGHTALYWYRQSLGQGLEFLIYFQGNSAPDKSGLPSDRFSAERTGGSVSTLTIQRTQQEDSAVYLCASSLVSGTSSEQYFGPGTRLTVT.

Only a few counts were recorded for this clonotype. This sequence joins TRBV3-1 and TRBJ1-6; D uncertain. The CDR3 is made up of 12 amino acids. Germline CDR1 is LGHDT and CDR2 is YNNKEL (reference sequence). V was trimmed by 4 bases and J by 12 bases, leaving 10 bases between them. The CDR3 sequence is CASSPPSGPLHF. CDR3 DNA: TGTGCCAGCAGCCCTCCATCGGGACCCCTCCACTTT.

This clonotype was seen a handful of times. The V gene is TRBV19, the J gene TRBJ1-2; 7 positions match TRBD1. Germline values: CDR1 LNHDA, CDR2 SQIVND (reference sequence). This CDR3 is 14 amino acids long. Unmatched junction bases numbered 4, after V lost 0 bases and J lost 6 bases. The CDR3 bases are TGTGCCAGTAGTATAGATCTGGACAGGCATGGCTACACCTTC. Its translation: CASSIDLDRHGYTF. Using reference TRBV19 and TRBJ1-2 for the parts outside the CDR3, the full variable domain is DGGITQSPKYLFRKEGQNVTLSCEQNLNHDAMYWYRQDPGQGLRLIYYSQIVNDFQKGDIAEGYSVSREKKESFPLTVTSAQKNPTAFYLCASSIDLDRHGYTFGSGTRLTVV.

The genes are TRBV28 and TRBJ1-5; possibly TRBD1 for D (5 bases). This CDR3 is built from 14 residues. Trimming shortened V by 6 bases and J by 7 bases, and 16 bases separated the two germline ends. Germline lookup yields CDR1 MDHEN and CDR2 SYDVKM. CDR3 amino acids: CASSPPGAHQPQHF. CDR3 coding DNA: TGTGCCAGCAGCCCCCCCGGGGCCCACCAGCCCCAGCATTTT. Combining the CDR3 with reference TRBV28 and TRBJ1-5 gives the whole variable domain DVKVTQSSRYLVKRTGEKVFLECVQDMDHENMFWYRQDPGLGLRLIYFSYDVKMKEKGDIPEGYSVSREKKERFSLILESASTNQTSMYLCASSPPGAHQPQHFGDGTRLSIL.

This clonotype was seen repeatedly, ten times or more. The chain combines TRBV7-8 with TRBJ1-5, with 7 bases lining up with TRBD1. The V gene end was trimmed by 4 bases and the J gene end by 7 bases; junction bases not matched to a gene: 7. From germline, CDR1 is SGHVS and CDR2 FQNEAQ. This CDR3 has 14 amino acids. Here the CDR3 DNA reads TGTGCCAGCAGCTCTGACAGGGTTCGACAGCCCCAGCATTTT. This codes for CASSSDRVRQPQHF.

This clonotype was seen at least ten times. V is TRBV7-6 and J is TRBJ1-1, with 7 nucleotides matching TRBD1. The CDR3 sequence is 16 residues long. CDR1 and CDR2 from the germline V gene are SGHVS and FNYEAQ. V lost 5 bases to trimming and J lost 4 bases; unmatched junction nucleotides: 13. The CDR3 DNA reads TGTGCCAGCAGCCTTCGGACAGGTATCTCTACCACTGAAGCTTTCTTT. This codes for CASSLRTGISTTEAFF. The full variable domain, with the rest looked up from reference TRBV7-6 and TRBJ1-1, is GAGVSQSPRYKVTKRGQDVALRCDPISGHVSLYWYRQALGQGPEFLTYFNYEAQQDKSGLPNDRFSAERPEGSISTLTIQRTEQRDSAMYRCASSLRTGISTTEAFFGQGTRLTVV.

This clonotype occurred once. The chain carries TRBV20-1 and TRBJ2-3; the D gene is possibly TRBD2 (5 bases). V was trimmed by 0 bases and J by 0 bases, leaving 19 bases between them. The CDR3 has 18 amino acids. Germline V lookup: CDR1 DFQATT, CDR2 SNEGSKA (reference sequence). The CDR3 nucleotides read TGCAGTGCTAGAGATCCGGAGTTTGCGGGTCCTAGCACAGATACGCAGTATTTT. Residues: CSARDPEFAGPSTDTQYF.

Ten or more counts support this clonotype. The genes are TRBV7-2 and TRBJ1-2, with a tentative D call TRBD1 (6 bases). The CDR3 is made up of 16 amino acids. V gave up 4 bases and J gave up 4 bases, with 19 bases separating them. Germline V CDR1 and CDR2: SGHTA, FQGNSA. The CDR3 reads CASSSRYRVLGYGYTF. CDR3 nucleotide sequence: TGTGCCAGCAGCTCGAGATACAGGGTATTGGGCTATGGCTACACCTTC.

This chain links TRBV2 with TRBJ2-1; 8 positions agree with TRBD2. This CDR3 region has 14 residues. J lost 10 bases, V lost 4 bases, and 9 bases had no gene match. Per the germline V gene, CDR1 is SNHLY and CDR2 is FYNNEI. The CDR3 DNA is TGTGCCAGCAGTGCTAGGGCCGGGGGGGTGGAGCAGTTCTTC. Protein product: CASSARAGGVEQFF.

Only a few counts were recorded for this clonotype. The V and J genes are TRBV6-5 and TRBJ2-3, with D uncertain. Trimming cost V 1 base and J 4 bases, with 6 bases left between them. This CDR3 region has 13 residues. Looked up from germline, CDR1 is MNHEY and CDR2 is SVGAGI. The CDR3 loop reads CASSYFGADTQYF. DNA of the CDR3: TGTGCCAGCAGTTACTTCGGCGCAGATACGCAGTATTTT.

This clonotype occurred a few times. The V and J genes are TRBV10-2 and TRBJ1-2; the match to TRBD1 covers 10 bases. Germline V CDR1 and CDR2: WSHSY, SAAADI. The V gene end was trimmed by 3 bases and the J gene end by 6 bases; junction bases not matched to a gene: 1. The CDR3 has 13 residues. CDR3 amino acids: CASSDGTGDGYTF. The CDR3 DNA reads TGCGCCAGCAGTGATGGGACAGGGGATGGCTACACCTTC.

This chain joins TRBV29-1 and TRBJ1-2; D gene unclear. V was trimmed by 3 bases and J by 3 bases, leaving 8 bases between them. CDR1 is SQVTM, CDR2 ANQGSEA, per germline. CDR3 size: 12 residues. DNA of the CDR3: TGCAGCGTTGACCGGACCTACTATGGCTACACCTTC. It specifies CSVDRTYYGYTF.

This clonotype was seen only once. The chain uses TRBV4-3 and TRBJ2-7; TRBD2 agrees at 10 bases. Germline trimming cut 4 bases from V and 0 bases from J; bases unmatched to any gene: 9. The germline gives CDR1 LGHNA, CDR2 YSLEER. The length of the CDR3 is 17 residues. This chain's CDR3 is CASSRARLAGASYEQYF. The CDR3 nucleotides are TGCGCCAGCAGCCGAGCTAGGCTAGCGGGGGCCTCCTACGAGCAGTACTTC.

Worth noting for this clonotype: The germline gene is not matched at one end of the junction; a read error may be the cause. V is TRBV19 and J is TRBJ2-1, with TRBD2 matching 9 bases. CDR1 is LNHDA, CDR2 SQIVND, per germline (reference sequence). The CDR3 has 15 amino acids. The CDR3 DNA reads TGTGCCAGTAGTCCCCGACTAGCGGTATACAATGGGCAGTTCTTC. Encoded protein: CASSPRLAVYNGQFF. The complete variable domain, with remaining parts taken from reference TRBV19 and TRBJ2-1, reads DGGITQSPKYLFRKEGQNVTLSCEQNLNHDAMYWYRQDPGQGLRLIYYSQIVNDFQKGDIAEGYSVSREKKESFPLTVTSAQKNPTAFYLCASSPRLAVYNGQFFGPGTRLTVL.

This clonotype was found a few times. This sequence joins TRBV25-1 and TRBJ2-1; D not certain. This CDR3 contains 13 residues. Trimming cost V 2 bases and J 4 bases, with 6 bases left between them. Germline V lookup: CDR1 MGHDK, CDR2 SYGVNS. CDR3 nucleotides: TGTGCCAGCAGTGAACAGGTGTACAATGAGCAGTTCTTC. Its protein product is CASSEQVYNEQFF.

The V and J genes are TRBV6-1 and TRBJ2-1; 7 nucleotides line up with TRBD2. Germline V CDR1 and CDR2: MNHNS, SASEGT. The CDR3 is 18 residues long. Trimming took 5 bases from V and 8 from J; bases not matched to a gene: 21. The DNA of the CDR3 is TGTGCCAGCAGTCACCCCAAGGAGGGCGGGAGACCGAGCGATGAGCAGTTCTTC. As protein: CASSHPKEGGRPSDEQFF.

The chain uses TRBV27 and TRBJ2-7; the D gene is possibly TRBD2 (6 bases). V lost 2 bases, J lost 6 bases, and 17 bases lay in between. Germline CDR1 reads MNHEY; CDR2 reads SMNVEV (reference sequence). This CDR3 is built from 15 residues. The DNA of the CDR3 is TGTGCCAGCAGTTTAGCGGGGTCGGGATGGCGCGAGCAGTACTTC. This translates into CASSLAGSGWREQYF.